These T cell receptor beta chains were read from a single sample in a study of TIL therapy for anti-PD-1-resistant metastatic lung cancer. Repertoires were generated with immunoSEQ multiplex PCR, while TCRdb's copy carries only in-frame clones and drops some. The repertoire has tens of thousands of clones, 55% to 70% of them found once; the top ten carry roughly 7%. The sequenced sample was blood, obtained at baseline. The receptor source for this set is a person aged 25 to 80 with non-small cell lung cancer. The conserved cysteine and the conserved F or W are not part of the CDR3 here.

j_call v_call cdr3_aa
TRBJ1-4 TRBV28 ASKQGAGNEKLF
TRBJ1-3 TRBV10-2 ASSEVDGNTIY
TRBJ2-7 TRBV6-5 ASRPLQRGNEQY
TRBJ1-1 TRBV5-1 ASSENRAPTEAF
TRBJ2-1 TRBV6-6 ASRAGAQDEQF
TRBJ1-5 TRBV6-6 ASSYSVGLQPQH
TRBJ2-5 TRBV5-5 ASSLGLAGTETQY
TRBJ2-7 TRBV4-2 ASSQSHGTGRREQY
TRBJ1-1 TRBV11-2 ASSLAAETGRREAF
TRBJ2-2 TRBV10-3 AIRDNTSGGTGELF
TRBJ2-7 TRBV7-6 ASSLGGRVDEQY